Detailed here is one T cell receptor (beta chain). As yet, its antigen is unknown. At one end the junction does not follow the germline gene, possibly because of a read error. The sample is drawn from a study of CD8+CD57+ T cells in acquired aplastic anemia. Study-level background: Quantities of DNA derived from sorted CD4+ and CD8+ cells averaged approximately 3 ug.

Study findings and constraints: Common to patients and controls were roughly 30 CD8+ CDR3 sequences. No significant difference in CD8+ Simpson's diversity was found between patients and controls.

Profiling of TCR beta VDJ combinations and CDR3 sequences used genomic DNA as template. TCRdb processed the reads anew with MiXCR; each CDR3 protein has one entry. The repertoire includes around 250,000 distinct CDR3 sequences, roughly half of them detected once, and approximately 8.2% sits in the top ten. The CDR3 is 17 residues long. Germline CDR1 reads SNHLY; CDR2 reads FYNNEI. Sequencing used sorted CD4+, CD8+, or CD8+CD57+ T cells (not recorded which) from PBMCs. The TCR sequence derives from a human donor with severe aplastic anemia or a healthy control (not recorded which). The gene calls are TRBV2 and TRBJ2-1; 8 positions agree with TRBD1. CDR3 nucleotides: TGTGCCACCAGTGATTCAACCGGGACAGGCCACCACGATGAGCAGTTCTTC. It codes for CATSDSTGTGHHDEQFF.